The subject of this entry is one T cell receptor beta chain. Germline V gives CDR1 MNHEY, CDR2 SMNVEV (reference sequence). The CDR3 length is 11 residues. Trimming took 8 bases from V and 3 from J, leaving 8 bases between them. The source of the sample is a study of T cells in localized non-small cell lung cancer. Sequencing was performed with immunoSEQ multiplex PCR; in TCRdb, only in-frame clones are kept and a portion is missing. The sample contains tens of thousands of clones, 85% to 90% of which appear only once. The TCR sequence derives from a male donor older than 55 with stage I squamous cell lung carcinoma. The J gene is TRBJ2-7, the V gene TRBV27; D gene unclear. The input for sequencing was peripheral blood, taken before any cancer treatment. CDR3 DNA: TGTGCCAGCTCCTCTAACTACGAGCAGTACTTC. Its translation: CASSSNYEQYF.